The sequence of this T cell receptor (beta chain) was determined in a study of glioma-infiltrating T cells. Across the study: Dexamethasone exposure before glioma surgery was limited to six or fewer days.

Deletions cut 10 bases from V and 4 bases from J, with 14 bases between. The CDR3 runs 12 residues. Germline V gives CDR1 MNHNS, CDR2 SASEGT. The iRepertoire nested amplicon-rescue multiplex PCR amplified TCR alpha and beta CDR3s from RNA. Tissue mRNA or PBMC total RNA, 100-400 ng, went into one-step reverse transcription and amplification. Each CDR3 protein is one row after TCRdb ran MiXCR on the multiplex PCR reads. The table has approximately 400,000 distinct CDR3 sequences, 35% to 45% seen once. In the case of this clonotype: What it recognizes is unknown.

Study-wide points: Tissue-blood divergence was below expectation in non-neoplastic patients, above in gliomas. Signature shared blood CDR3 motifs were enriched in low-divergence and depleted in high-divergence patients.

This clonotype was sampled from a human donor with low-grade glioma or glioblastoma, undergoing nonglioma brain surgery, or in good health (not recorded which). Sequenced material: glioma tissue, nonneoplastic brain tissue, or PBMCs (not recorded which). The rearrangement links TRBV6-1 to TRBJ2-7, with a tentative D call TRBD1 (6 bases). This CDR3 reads CATSRDNYEQYF. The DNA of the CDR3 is TGTGCCACCAGCCGGGACAATTACGAGCAGTACTTC.